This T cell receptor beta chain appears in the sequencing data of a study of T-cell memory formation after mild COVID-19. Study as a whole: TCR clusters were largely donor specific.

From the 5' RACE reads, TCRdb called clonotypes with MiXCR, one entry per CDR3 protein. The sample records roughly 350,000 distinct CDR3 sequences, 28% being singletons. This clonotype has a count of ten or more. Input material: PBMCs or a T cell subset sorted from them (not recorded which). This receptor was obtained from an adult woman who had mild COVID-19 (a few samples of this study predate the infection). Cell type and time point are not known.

This CDR3 is CASSLAPTGANTEAFF. The CDR3 nucleotides read TGTGCCAGCAGCTTGGCCCCCACAGGAGCGAACACTGAAGCTTTCTTT. The gene calls are TRBV5-6 and TRBJ1-1, with D possibly matching TRBD1 (5 bases). The CDR3 length is 16 residues. The V and J ends lost 0 bases and 1 base respectively, with 13 bases between them. Germline V gene lookup returns CDR1 SGHDT and CDR2 YYEEEE.